A single sample gave rise to the 2 T cell receptor beta chains below, sequenced in a study of blood T cells in healthy people across ages. PCR was performed a second time for roughly 7 to 11 cycles using a sample-barcoded 5' primer and a J-beta primer mix. TCRdb re-derived calls from the 5' RACE reads in MiXCR, one entry per CDR3 protein. The sample gives some 890,000 distinct CDR3 sequences, about 27% of which show up once; roughly a tenth is in the top ten. These same records also appear under a second study, on T cells of mothers and their children.

The sequencing sample was made of blood. Receptor source: a woman between 35 and 50 years old in good health.

The chain recombines TRBV7-3 with TRBJ2-7; D could derive from TRBD1 or TRBD2 (6 bases each). Germline V gives CDR1 SGHTA, CDR2 FQGTGA. CDR3 size: 14 residues. With 5 bases removed from V and 5 bases from J, the gap between germline ends came to 16 bases. The CDR3 reads CASSLGGGADEQYF. DNA of the CDR3: TGTGCCAGCAGCCTGGGGGGCGGGGCCGACGAGCAGTACTTC.

A few counts support this clonotype. This rearrangement joins TRBV29-1 to TRBJ1-5; maybe TRBD1 (6 bases). V lost 4 bases and J 7 bases, leaving 11 bases between the germline ends. CDR1 is SQVTM, CDR2 ANQGSEA, per germline. There are 12 residues in the CDR3. The CDR3, as DNA: TGCAGCGTTGCTGGGCAGGGGCAGCCCCAGCATTTT. This translates into CSVAGQGQPQHF. The full variable domain, its missing parts supplied by reference TRBV29-1 and TRBJ1-5, is SAVISQKPSRDICQRGTSLTIQCQVDSQVTMMFWYRQQPGQSLTLIATANQGSEATYESGFVIDKFPISRPNLTFSTLTVSNMSPEDSSIYLCSVAGQGQPQHFGDGTRLSIL.